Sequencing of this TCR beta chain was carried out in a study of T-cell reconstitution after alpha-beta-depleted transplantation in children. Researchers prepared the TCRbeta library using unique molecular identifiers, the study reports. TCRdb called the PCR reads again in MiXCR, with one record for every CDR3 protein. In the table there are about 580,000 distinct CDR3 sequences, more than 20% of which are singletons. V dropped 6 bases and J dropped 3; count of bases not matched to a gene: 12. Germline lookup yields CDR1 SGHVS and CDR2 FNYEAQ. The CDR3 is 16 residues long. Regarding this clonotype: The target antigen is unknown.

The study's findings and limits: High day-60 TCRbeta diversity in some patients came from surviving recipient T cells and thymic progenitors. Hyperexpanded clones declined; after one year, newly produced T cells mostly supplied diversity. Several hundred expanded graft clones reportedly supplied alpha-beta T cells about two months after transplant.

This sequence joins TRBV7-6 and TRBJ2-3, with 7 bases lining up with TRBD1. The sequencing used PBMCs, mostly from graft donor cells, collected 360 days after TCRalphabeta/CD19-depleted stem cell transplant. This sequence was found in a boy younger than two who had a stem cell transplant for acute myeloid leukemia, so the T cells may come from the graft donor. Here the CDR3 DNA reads TGTGCCAGCAGTGGGGCTGGGACAGAATCTACAGATACGCAGTATTTT. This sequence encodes CASSGAGTESTDTQYF.